This TCR beta chain was captured by sequencing in a study of T cell changes during pregnancy in multiple sclerosis. This clone was recorded once. Per germline, CDR1 SGHNT and CDR2 YYREEE (reference sequence). The germline V and J ends were trimmed by 0 bases and 6 bases, with 8 bases remaining between them. This CDR3 region has 13 residues. Using immunoSEQ multiplex PCR, the repertoire was profiled, and TCRdb retains in-frame clones only, with some absent. The data hold tens of thousands of clones, with over 90% observed a single time. Source: peripheral blood, taken in the third trimester of pregnancy. This receptor was identified in a female donor with multiple sclerosis, enrolled in a pregnancy study. The V call is TRBV5-4, the J call TRBJ2-3; unclear D gene. The CDR3 is CASSLASRDTQYF. CDR3 DNA: TGTGCCAGCAGCTTGGCTTCGCGGGATACGCAGTATTTT.